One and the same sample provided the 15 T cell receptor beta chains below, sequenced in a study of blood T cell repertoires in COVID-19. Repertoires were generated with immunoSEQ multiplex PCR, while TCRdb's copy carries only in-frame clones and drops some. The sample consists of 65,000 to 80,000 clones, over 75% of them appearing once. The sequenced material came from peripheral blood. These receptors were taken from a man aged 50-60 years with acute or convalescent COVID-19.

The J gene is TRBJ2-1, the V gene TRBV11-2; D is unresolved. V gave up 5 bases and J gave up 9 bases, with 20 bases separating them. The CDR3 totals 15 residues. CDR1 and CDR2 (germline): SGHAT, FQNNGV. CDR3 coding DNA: TGTGCCAGCAGCCCCCAAGATAAGACACGAAGTGAGCAGTTCTTC. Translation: CASSPQDKTRSEQFF.

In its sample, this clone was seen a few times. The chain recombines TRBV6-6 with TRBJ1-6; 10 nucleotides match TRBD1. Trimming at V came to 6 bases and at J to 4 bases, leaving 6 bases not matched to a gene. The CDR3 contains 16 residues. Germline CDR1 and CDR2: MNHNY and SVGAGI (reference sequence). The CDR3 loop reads CASRLGQGEYNSPLHF. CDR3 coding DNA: TGTGCCAGCAGGCTCGGACAGGGGGAGTATAATTCACCCCTCCACTTT.

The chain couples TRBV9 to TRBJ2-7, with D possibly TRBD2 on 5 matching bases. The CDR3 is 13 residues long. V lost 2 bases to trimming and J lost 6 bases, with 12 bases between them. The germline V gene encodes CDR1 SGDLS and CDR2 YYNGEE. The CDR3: CASSVLDFGEQYF. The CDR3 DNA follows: TGTGCCAGCAGCGTTCTGGACTTTGGCGAGCAGTACTTC.

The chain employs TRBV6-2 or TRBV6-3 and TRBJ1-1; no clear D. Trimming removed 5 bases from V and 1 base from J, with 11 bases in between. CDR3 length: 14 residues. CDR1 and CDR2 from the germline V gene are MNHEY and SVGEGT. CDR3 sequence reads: CASSNLGENTEAFF. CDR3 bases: TGTGCCAGCAGTAACCTCGGGGAGAACACTGAAGCTTTCTTT.

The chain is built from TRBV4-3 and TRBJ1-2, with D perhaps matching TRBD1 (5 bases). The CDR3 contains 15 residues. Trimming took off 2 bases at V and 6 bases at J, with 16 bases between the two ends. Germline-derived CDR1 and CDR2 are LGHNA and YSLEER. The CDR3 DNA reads TGCGCCAGCAGCCAACGAAGGGTAGGGGCTGATGGCTACACCTTC. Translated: CASSQRRVGADGYTF.

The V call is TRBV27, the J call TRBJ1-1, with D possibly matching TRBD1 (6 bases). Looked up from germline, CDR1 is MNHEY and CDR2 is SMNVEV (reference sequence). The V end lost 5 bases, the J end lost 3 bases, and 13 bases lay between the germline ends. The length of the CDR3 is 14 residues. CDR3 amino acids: CASSRAGGHTEAFF. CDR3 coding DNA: TGTGCCAGCAGTAGAGCCGGGGGGCACACTGAAGCTTTCTTT.

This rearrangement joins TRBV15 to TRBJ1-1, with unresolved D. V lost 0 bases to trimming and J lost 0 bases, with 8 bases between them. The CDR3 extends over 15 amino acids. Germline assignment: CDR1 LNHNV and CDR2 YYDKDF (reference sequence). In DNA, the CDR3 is TGTGCCACCAGCAGAGAGCACAGCATGAACACTGAAGCTTTCTTT. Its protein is CATSREHSMNTEAFF. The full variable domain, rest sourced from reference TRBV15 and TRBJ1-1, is DAMVIQNPRYQVTQFGKPVTLSCSQTLNHNVMYWYQQKSSQAPKLLFHYYDKDFNNEADTPDNFQSRRPNTSFCFLDIRSPGLGDTAMYLCATSREHSMNTEAFFGQGTRLTVV.

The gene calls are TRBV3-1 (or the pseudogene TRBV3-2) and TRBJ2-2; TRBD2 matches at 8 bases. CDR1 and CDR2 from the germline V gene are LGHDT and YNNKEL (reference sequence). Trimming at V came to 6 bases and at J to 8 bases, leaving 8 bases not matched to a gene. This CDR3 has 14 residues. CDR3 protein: CASRVTSGRGELFF. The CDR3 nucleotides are TGTGCCAGCAGGGTTACTAGCGGACGAGGGGAGCTGTTTTTT.

Written as DNA, the CDR3 is TGCGCCAGCAGCCAGCTGACAGAAGCGAACACTGAAGCTTTCTTT. Amino acids: CASSQLTEANTEAFF. The chain couples TRBV4-1 to TRBJ1-1; perhaps TRBD1 as D (5 bases). This CDR3 comprises 15 residues. The ends were cut back, 3 bases at V and 1 base at J, with 12 bases in the middle. Germline values: CDR1 MGHRA, CDR2 YSYEKL.

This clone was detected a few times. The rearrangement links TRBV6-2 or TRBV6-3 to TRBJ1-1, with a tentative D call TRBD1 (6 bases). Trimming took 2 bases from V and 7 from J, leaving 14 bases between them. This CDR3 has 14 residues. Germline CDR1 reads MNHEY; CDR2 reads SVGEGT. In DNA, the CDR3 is TGTGCCAGCAGTTACATACCAACAGGGAGTGAAGCTTTCTTT. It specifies CASSYIPTGSEAFF.

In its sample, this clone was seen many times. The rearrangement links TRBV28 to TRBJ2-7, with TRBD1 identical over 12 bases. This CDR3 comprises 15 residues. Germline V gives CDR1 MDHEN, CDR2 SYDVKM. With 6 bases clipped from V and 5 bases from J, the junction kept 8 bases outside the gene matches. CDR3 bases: TGTGCCAGCAGCCCTCTGGGGACAGGGGGCGACGAGCAGTACTTC. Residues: CASSPLGTGGDEQYF.

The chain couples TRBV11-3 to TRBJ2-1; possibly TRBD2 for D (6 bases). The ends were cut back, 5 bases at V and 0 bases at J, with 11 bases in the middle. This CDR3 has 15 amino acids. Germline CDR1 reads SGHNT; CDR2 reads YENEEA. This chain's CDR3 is CASSPRLGSYNEQFF. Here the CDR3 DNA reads TGTGCCAGCAGCCCGAGACTAGGCTCCTACAATGAGCAGTTCTTC.

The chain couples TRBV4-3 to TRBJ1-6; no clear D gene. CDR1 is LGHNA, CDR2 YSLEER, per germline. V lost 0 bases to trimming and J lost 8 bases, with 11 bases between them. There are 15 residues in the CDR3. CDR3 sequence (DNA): TGCGCCAGCAGCCAAGATTATTTTGTTGATTCACCCCTCCACTTT. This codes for CASSQDYFVDSPLHF.

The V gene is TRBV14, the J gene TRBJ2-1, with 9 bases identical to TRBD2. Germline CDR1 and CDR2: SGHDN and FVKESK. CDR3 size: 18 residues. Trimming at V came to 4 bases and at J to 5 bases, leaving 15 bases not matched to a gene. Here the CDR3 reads CASSLMWREGLFNNEQFF. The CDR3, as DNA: TGTGCCAGCAGCCTAATGTGGCGGGAGGGCCTTTTCAACAATGAGCAGTTCTTC.

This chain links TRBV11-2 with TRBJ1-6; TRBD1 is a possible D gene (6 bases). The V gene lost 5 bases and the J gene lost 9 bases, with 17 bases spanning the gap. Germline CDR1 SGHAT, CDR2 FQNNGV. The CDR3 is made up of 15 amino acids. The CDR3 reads CASSHGRRGGSPLHF. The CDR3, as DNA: TGTGCCAGCAGCCACGGCCGAAGGGGGGGTTCACCCCTCCACTTT.